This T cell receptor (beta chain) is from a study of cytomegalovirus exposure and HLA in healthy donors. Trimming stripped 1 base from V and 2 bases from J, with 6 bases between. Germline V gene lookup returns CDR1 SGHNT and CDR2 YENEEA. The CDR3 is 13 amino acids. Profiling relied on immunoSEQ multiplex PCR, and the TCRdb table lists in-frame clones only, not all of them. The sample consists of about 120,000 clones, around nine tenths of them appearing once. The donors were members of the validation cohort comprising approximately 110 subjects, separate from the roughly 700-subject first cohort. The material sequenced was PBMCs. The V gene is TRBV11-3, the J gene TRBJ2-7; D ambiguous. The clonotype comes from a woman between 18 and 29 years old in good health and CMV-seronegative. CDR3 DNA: TGTGCCAGCAGCTTAGGCAGCGCCTACGAGCAGTACTTC. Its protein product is CASSLGSAYEQYF.